This T cell receptor (beta chain) was observed in a study of metastatic and nonmetastatic thyroid tumors. Study-wide context: Malignant and benign thyroid patients had repertoires compared in peripheral blood and tumor or nodule tissue.

Between the trimmed V and J ends, which lost 9 bases and 2 bases, there was a span of 13 bases. The CDR3 contains 14 residues. Germline CDR1 reads LNHDA; CDR2 reads SQIVND (reference sequence). Many counts were recorded for this clone. Treatment of any kind had been given to no patient before thyroid surgery. TCRdb re-analyzed the PCR reads through MiXCR. The sample lists about 33,000 clones; over 15% were seen once. This clonotype was sampled from a male donor with papillary thyroid cancer or a benign thyroid nodule (not recorded which). Some clones in this sample may be carry-over from other donors' samples. The chain recombines TRBV19 with TRBJ2-2, with D possibly called TRBD1 or TRBD2 (5 bases each). The sample was blood. For the CDR3, the DNA is TGTGCCAGCAAGGTGGGACCAAACACCGGGGAGCTGTTTTTT. As protein: CASKVGPNTGELFF.